This TCR beta chain came from a study of T cell repertoires in cytomegalovirus infection. About the research overall: Researchers turned to recently identified HLA-C-restricted CMV epitopes as well as well-studied HLA-B-restricted ones. Study-wide results and limits: Clonotype analysis showed dominance of the ex vivo response by HLA-C-restricted CMV-specific TCR beta clonotypes.

As regards this clonotype: Its antigen is not known.

This CDR3 has 15 residues. Losses at the gene ends were 5 bases for V and 2 bases for J; bases not matched to a gene: 5. Germline lookup yields CDR1 SGHVS and CDR2 FQNEAQ. Each CDR3 protein is one row after TCRdb ran MiXCR on the reads. Of 65,000 to 85,000 distinct CDR3 sequences listed, around 27% are singletons. The chain links TRBV7-8 to TRBJ2-1; 8 nucleotides match TRBD1. The sequence was obtained from a human donor in good health (CMV status not recorded). Some clones in this sample may be carry-over from other donors' samples. The sample consisted of CD8+ T cells from cultured PBMCs, taken from culture after CMV antigen stimulation. As DNA, the CDR3 is TGTGCCAGCAGCCCCGGGACAGGAGCCTACAATGAGCAGTTCTTC. As protein: CASSPGTGAYNEQFF. Full variable domain (outside the CDR3, taken from reference TRBV7-8 and TRBJ2-1): GAGVSQSPRYKVAKRGQDVALRCDPISGHVSLFWYQQALGQGPEFLTYFQNEAQLDKSGLPSDRFFAERPEGSVSTLKIQRTQQEDSAVYLCASSPGTGAYNEQFFGPGTRLTVL.